This entry is about one TCR beta chain. What it recognizes is unknown. This sample was taken from a study of T-cell memory formation after mild COVID-19. General study points: The main location of contracting CD4+ clones was CM and EM, and that of contracting CD8+ clones was EMRA. Confirmation of SARS-CoV-2 specificity was lacking for second-wave clones peaking day 37.

CDR3 length equals 15 residues. The V gene's germline CDR1 is DFQATT and CDR2 SNEGSKA (reference sequence). V shed 1 base and J 6 bases; nucleotides not matched to a gene: 6. Each CDR3 protein is one row after TCRdb ran MiXCR on the 5' RACE reads. The sample includes 450,000 or so distinct CDR3 sequences, about 20% of them seen just once. The sequence came from an adult woman who had mild COVID-19 (a few samples of this study predate the infection). Cell type and time point are not known. The sample taken for sequencing was PBMCs or a T cell subset sorted from them (not recorded which). The gene calls are TRBV20-1 and TRBJ1-2; TRBD1 matches 12 bases. CDR3 bases: TGCAGTGCTAGAGCACCGGGACAGGGGGCGCATGGCTACACCTTC. This encodes CSARAPGQGAHGYTF.